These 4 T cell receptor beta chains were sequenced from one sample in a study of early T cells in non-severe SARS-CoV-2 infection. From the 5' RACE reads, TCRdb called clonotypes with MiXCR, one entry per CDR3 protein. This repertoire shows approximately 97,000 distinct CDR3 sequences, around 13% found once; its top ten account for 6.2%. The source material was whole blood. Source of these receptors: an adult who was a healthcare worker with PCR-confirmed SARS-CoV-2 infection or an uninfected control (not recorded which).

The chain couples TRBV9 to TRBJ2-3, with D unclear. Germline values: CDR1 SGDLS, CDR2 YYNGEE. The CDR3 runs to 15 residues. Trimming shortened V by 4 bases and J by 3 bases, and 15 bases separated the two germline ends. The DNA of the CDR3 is TGTGCCAGCAGCCCTGAAGGGCGGCCTACAGATACGCAGTATTTT. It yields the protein CASSPEGRPTDTQYF.

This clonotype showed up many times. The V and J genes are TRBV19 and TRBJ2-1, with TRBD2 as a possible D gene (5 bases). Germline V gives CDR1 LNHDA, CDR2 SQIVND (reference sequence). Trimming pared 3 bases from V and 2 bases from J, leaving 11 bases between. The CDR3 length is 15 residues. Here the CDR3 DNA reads TGTGCCAGTAGTATGAGGGTAGTCGCCTACAATGAGCAGTTCTTC. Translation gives CASSMRVVAYNEQFF.

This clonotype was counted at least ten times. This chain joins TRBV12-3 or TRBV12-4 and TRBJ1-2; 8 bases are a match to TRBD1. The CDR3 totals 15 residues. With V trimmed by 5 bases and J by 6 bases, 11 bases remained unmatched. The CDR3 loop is CASSLLIQGGNGYTF. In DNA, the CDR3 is TGTGCCAGCAGTCTTCTCATACAGGGGGGCAATGGCTACACCTTC.

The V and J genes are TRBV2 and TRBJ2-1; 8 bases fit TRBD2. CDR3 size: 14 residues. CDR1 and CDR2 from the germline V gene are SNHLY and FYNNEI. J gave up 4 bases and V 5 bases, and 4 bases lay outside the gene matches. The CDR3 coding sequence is TGTGCCAGCAGTAGAACGGGAGGGTACAATGAGCAGTTCTTC. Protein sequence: CASSRTGGYNEQFF. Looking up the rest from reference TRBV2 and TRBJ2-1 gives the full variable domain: EPEVTQTPSHQVTQMGQEVILRCVPISNHLYFYWYRQILGQKVEFLVSFYNNEISEKSEIFDDQFSVERPDGSNFTLKIRSTKLEDSAMYFCASSRTGGYNEQFFGPGTRLTVL.